The rows below give T cell receptor beta chains drawn from one sample of a study of shared clonotypes between healthy human individuals. TCRdb's table, derived via immunoSEQ multiplex PCR, lists solely in-frame clones and lacks some. The sample contains over a million clones, around 78% of which appear only once. Input material: memory CD4+ T cells from PBMCs. Receptors were obtained from a man between 18 and 35 years old in good health. Some clones in this sample may be carry-over from other donors' samples. Both conserved end residues are part of each CDR3. Each record gives: D gene, clone size, V gene, J gene, CDR3 DNA, CDR3 protein. The D gene is left open where the match is weak. Size values are once, few and many counts, or a class for expanded clones, and some rows have none.

d_gene: NA
abundance: NA
v_gene: TRBV18
j_gene: TRBJ2-1
CDR3nt: TGTGCCAGCTCATTACCTAGCATTGAGCAGTTCTTC
CDR3aa: CASSLPSIEQFF

d_gene: NA
abundance: NA
v_gene: TRBV7-3
j_gene: TRBJ2-2
CDR3nt: TGTGCCAGCAGTGAGACAGGTCCATTCCCCACCGGGGAGCTGTTTTTT
CDR3aa: CASSETGPFPTGELFF

d_gene: TRBD1
abundance: NA
v_gene: TRBV5-1
j_gene: TRBJ1-5
CDR3nt: TGCGCCAGCAGCTTGGGGGTACCCAGGGGGGTTCAGCCCCAGCATTTT
CDR3aa: CASSLGVPRGVQPQHF

d_gene: TRBD2
abundance: once
v_gene: TRBV15
j_gene: TRBJ2-7
CDR3nt: TGTGCCACCAGCAGCTCCGGGACTAGCGGCGACGAGCAGTACTTC
CDR3aa: CATSSSGTSGDEQYF

d_gene: TRBD2
abundance: NA
v_gene: TRBV16
j_gene: TRBJ2-5
CDR3nt: TGTGCCAGCAGCCGACTAGCGGGAGGGCCTGACGAGACCCAGTACTTC
CDR3aa: CASSRLAGGPDETQYF

d_gene: NA
abundance: NA
v_gene: TRBV5-5
j_gene: TRBJ2-6
CDR3nt: TGTGCCAGCAGCTTGGCCCCGGTCTCTGGGGCCAACGTCCTGACTTTC
CDR3aa: CASSLAPVSGANVLTF

d_gene: TRBD1
abundance: NA
v_gene: TRBV10-3
j_gene: TRBJ2-2
CDR3nt: TGTGCCATCAGAACCGGGACAGGAGACACCGGGGAGCTGTTTTTT
CDR3aa: CAIRTGTGDTGELFF

d_gene: TRBD2
abundance: NA
v_gene: TRBV6-6
j_gene: TRBJ2-2
CDR3nt: TGTGCCAGCACCCTGGGGGTAGCGGGAGGGATCGGGGAGCTGTTTTTT
CDR3aa: CASTLGVAGGIGELFF

d_gene: TRBD1
abundance: NA
v_gene: TRBV28
j_gene: TRBJ2-3
CDR3nt: TGTGCCAGCAGTTCGTTCACAGGGGGCCCAGATACGCAGTATTTT
CDR3aa: CASSSFTGGPDTQYF

d_gene: TRBD1
abundance: NA
v_gene: TRBV2
j_gene: TRBJ2-1
CDR3nt: TGTGCCAGCAGTGGGTGGGCAGGGGGTTACAATGAGCAGTTCTTC
CDR3aa: CASSGWAGGYNEQFF

d_gene: NA
abundance: NA
v_gene: TRBV5-1
j_gene: TRBJ2-1
CDR3nt: TGCGCCAGCAGCTTGGCCTCGGGCTCCTACAATGAGCAGTTCTTC
CDR3aa: CASSLASGSYNEQFF

d_gene: TRBD1
abundance: once
v_gene: TRBV19
j_gene: TRBJ2-2
CDR3nt: TGTGCCAGTAGTACACCTGCAGGGGGCAGCACCGGGGAGCTGTTTTTT
CDR3aa: CASSTPAGGSTGELFF

d_gene: NA
abundance: NA
v_gene: TRBV7-8
j_gene: TRBJ1-5
CDR3nt: TGTGCCAGCAGCTTAGCGGGGCCGGGTGACCAGCCCCAGCATTTT
CDR3aa: CASSLAGPGDQPQHF

d_gene: TRBD1
abundance: NA
v_gene: TRBV5-1
j_gene: TRBJ2-1
CDR3nt: TGCGCCAGCAGCATGGGACAGGAGACGAATGAGCAGTTCTTC
CDR3aa: CASSMGQETNEQFF